This TCR beta chain was sequenced for a study of blood T cell repertoires in COVID-19. V lost 3 bases, J lost 2 bases, and 5 bases stayed unmatched. CDR1 and CDR2 (germline): MNHEY, SMNVEV (reference sequence). This CDR3 region has 16 residues. The repertoire was sequenced with immunoSEQ multiplex PCR; TCRdb's copy has only in-frame clones and lacks some. The table includes 180,000 or so clones, approximately 85% detected once. V is TRBV27 and J is TRBJ1-2; TRBD1 aligns across 11 bases. Sequencing was carried out using PBMCs or T cells enriched from blood (not recorded which). The source of this sequence is a man aged 40-50 years who had recovered from COVID-19. The CDR3: CASSFRTGGANYGYTF. The DNA for the CDR3 is TGTGCCAGCAGTTTTAGGACAGGGGGCGCGAACTATGGCTACACCTTC.